This paragraph covers one TCR beta chain sequence. The germline CDR1 and CDR2 sequences are SGHTA and FQGNSA. CDR3 length: 14 residues. The V and J ends lost 3 bases and 4 bases respectively, with 12 bases between them. These data are taken from a study of shared clonotypes between healthy human individuals. The data were produced by immunoSEQ multiplex PCR, yet TCRdb's version contains in-frame clones alone and is incomplete. The sample contains around 2,000,000 clones, 90% to 95% of which appear only once. The source material was naive CD4+ T cells sorted from blood. Subset reported: CD45RA+ positively selected. The source is a man aged 18 to 30 in good health. The V call is TRBV7-2, the J call TRBJ1-2; D unresolved. The CDR3 nucleotides read TGTGCCAGCAGCTTGGCCGGGATCATCTATGGCTACACCTTC. As protein: CASSLAGIIYGYTF.